What follows are 4 T cell receptor beta chains derived from one specimen sequenced in a study of shared clonotypes between healthy human individuals. The repertoire was sequenced with immunoSEQ multiplex PCR; TCRdb's copy has only in-frame clones and lacks some. The sample carries under 1,100,000 clones, about 75% recorded once. Material: memory CD4+ T cells sorted from blood. Subset reported: CD45RA-negative fraction. These receptors were taken from a man aged 18 to 29 in good health.

This clone has just a few counts. The chain recombines TRBV7-9 with TRBJ2-3; TRBD2 agrees at 10 bases. V was pared by 3 bases and J by 4 bases, with 13 bases of the junction left unmatched. This CDR3 is 18 amino acids long. Germline V CDR1 and CDR2: SEHNR, FQNEAQ (reference sequence). The DNA for the CDR3 is TGTGCCAGCAGCTTTTTTCCTAGCGGGAGCGCGGGCGCAGATACGCAGTATTTT. It yields the protein CASSFFPSGSAGADTQYF.

This chain connects TRBV4-1 to TRBJ2-1, with TRBD2 matching 13 bases. CDR3 length: 20 residues. Germline CDR1 and CDR2: MGHRA and YSYEKL. V was pared by 1 base and J by 8 bases, with 17 bases of the junction left unmatched. The CDR3 DNA reads TGCGCCAGCAGCCAAGTCTCGAAGCTGACTAGCGGGAGGTGGGTAGATGAGCAGTTCTTC. Amino acid sequence: CASSQVSKLTSGRWVDEQFF.

The chain has TRBV5-1 and TRBJ2-1; 8 nucleotides agree with TRBD2. The ends lost 0 bases at V and 3 bases at J; junction bases unmatched: 11. This CDR3 comprises 18 residues. Germline loops: CDR1 SGHRS, CDR2 YFSETQ. Written as DNA, the CDR3 is TGCGCCAGCAGCTTGGCCGGGTCCAGCGGGGGCCACTACAATGAGCAGTTCTTC. Residues: CASSLAGSSGGHYNEQFF.

The CDR3 protein is CASSYTGREQYF. The CDR3 DNA follows: TGTGCCAGCAGTTACACAGGGAGGGAGCAGTACTTC. J is TRBJ2-7 and V is TRBV6-5; D is possibly TRBD1 or TRBD2 (6 bases each). The CDR3 runs 12 residues. CDR1 and CDR2 from the germline V gene are MNHEY and SVGAGI. V was shortened by 2 bases and J by 7 bases, with 9 bases between the two germline ends.